This T cell receptor beta chain was identified during a study of CD8+CD57+ T cells in acquired aplastic anemia. About the study: The DNA of sorted CD4+ and CD8+ cells averaged around 3 ug.

On this clonotype: A much bigger clone sits one base away, suggesting this may be a read error. The CDR3 carries no conserved terminal phenylalanine or tryptophan, so it likely arises from a read error.

The CDR3 totals 14 residues. The V segment lost 5 bases and the J segment 7 bases; nucleotides outside the gene matches: 8. Germline V CDR1 and CDR2: SGHAT, FQDESV (reference sequence). CDR3 and TCR beta VDJ profiling relied on a genomic DNA template. One entry per CDR3 protein, called by TCRdb with MiXCR from the reads. The sample holds hundreds of thousands of distinct CDR3 sequences, 25% to 40% seen once. Patients picked for sequencing had shown CD8+CD57+ cell expansion detected by flow cytometry. Specimen: sorted CD4+, CD8+, or CD8+CD57+ T cells (not recorded which) from PBMCs. The chain joins TRBV11-1 to TRBJ2-1; 7 bases fit TRBD1. This TCR came from a human donor with aplastic anemia. CDR3 amino acids: CASSPTTGMNEQFS. CDR3 DNA: TGTGCCAGCAGCCCCACGACAGGGATGAATGAGCAGTTCTCC.